This TCR gamma chain was sequenced in a study of Vδ1+ human thymocytes. General study results and limits: Unlike peripheral blood Vdelta1+ controls, thymic delta-chain sequences included around 21% Vdelta2 and few Vdelta3. The authors advised highly purified populations and single-cell validation. Thymic TRG and TRD repertoires appeared highly polyclonal, with Gaussian CDR3 length distributions.

Thymocytes were sorted as CD3+ TCRVdelta1+ TCRVdelta2- after alphabeta T cell depletion. Purity of the sorted Vdelta1+ thymocytes ranged from 98% to 99.6%. Worth noting for this clone: Its antigen is as yet unknown.

The CDR3 runs to 16 residues. V gave up 6 bases and J gave up 9 bases; unmatched junction bases: 23. Germline values: CDR1 GITISATS, CDR2 ISYDGTV (reference sequence). Extracted RNA was reverse transcribed into cDNA. CDR3 amplicons came from multiplex PCR with pooled V-gene forward and constant-region reverse primers. TCRdb re-called clones from the multiplex PCR reads via CATT. The data contain 30,000 to 45,000 gamma-chain clones, roughly 21% of them singletons. Material for sequencing was Vdelta1+ gamma-delta thymocytes from the thymus. As to subset: FACS-sorted CD3+ TCRalphabeta- TCRVdelta1+ TCRVdelta2- thymocytes. This receptor was identified in a girl less than two years old who had congenital heart surgery. The chain recombines TRGV9 with TRGJ1 or TRGJ2. CDR3 residues: CALWSRDSSRGAKKLF. In DNA, the CDR3 is TGTGCCTTGTGGTCGAGGGATAGTTCTAGAGGGGCTAAGAAACTCTTT.